The sequence of this T cell receptor beta chain was determined in a study of blood T cells in healthy people across ages. Study context: Template-switching capture recovered about one barcoded beta molecule per two T cells. Study-level points and caveats: Any conclusive comparison of naive versus antigen-experienced cells was prevented by using unsorted PBMCs.

Note on this clonotype: What it recognizes is unknown.

Through a sample-barcoded 5' primer and a J-beta primer mix, a second PCR was run for roughly 6 to 11 cycles. Unique molecular identifiers of 12 random nucleotides labeled each cDNA. TCRdb re-analysed the 5' RACE reads in MiXCR, keeping a single row per CDR3 protein. The repertoire includes 1,800,000 or so distinct CDR3 sequences, roughly 43% of them detected once, and 23% sits in the top ten. The J segment lost 3 bases and the V segment lost 0 bases, leaving 11 bases of the junction unmatched. Germline V gene lookup returns CDR1 LGHDT and CDR2 YNNKEL (reference sequence). CDR3 size: 18 residues. Donors ranged from about 6 to 95 years old and were healthy Caucasians in Russia.

The genes are TRBV3-1 and TRBJ2-1; 7 bases are a match to TRBD1. This receptor was taken from a human donor in good health. Sample: blood. The CDR3 region is CASSQDLGDRVNYNEQFF. The CDR3 DNA is TGTGCCAGCAGCCAAGATTTGGGCGACAGGGTCAACTACAATGAGCAGTTCTTC.